The rows below give T cell receptor beta chains drawn from one sample of a study of OX40 agonist ivuxolimab in advanced cancers. Generated by immunoSEQ multiplex PCR, the TCRdb table keeps only in-frame clones and is missing some. The table shows approximately 70,000 clones, with more than 70% occurring only once. The material was CD4+ or CD8+ T cells sorted from blood, obtained in a trial of the OX40 agonist ivuxolimab. The receptors were gathered from an adult with an advanced solid tumor such as melanoma, head and neck, liver or kidney cancer. CDR3s include the opening cysteine and the closing phenylalanine or tryptophan. The D gene is left open where the match is weak. The size entry is marked missing in some rows and otherwise reads once, few, many or a size class.

v_gene,len,j_gene,d_gene,abundance,CDR3aa,CDR3nt
TRBV10-2,17,TRBJ2-1,TRBD1,few,CASSGYSGTGEGNEQFF,TGCGCCAGCAGTGGGTATTCCGGGACAGGAGAGGGGAATGAGCAGTTCTTC
TRBV25-1,12,TRBJ2-7,NA,NA,CASSEEGYEQYF,TGTGCCAGCAGTGAGGAAGGCTACGAGCAGTACTTC
TRBV5-8,14,TRBJ1-1,NA,few,CASSIALYRTEAFF,TGTGCCAGCAGCATCGCCCTCTATAGAACTGAAGCTTTCTTT
TRBV7-3,14,TRBJ1-2,TRBD1,NA,CASSTGTGGDGYTF,TGTGCCAGCAGCACCGGGACAGGGGGCGACGGCTACACCTTC
TRBV19,15,TRBJ2-4,NA,NA,CASSVQLSGKNIQYF,TGTGCCAGTAGTGTCCAGCTTAGCGGCAAAAACATTCAGTACTTC
TRBV11-2,17,TRBJ1-3,NA,NA,CASSLVPDRFSGNTIYF,TGTGCCAGCAGCTTAGTCCCCGACAGGTTCTCTGGAAACACCATATATTTT
TRBV28,13,TRBJ2-7,TRBD2,NA,CASSFAGGYEQYF,TGTGCCAGCAGTTTTGCGGGAGGTTACGAGCAGTACTTC
TRBV6-1,11,TRBJ2-7,NA,few,CASQGTYEQYF,TGTGCCTCTCAGGGGACGTACGAGCAGTACTTC
TRBV7-3,14,TRBJ2-1,TRBD1,NA,CASRKGQGLGEQFF,TGTGCCAGTCGTAAGGGACAGGGCCTGGGTGAGCAGTTCTTC
TRBV7-9,13,TRBJ1-2,TRBD1,once,CASSSRTGYGYTF,TGTGCCAGCAGCTCTCGGACAGGATATGGCTACACCTTC
TRBV5-8,17,TRBJ2-1,TRBD1,NA,CASSKGRDRGRIHEQFF,TGTGCCAGCAGCAAAGGACGGGACAGGGGGCGCATCCATGAGCAGTTCTTC
TRBV7-3,16,TRBJ2-7,NA,NA,CASSSRGGDSSYEQYF,TGTGCCAGCAGCTCCCGCGGCGGTGACAGCTCCTACGAGCAGTACTTC
TRBV6-1,13,TRBJ2-7,NA,NA,CASSESAFYEQYF,TGTGCCAGCAGTGAGTCCGCCTTCTACGAGCAGTACTTC
TRBV9,15,TRBJ2-7,TRBD1,NA,CASSRRQGSYYEQYF,TGTGCCAGCTCCCGTAGACAGGGTTCTTACTACGAGCAGTACTTC
TRBV6-1,14,TRBJ2-1,TRBD2,NA,CASKPGTSHNEQFF,TGTGCCAGCAAACCAGGGACTAGCCACAATGAGCAGTTCTTC
TRBV27,15,TRBJ1-3,NA,few,CASSLSAGSGNTIYF,TGTGCCAGCAGTTTATCAGCGGGCTCTGGAAACACCATATATTTT
TRBV7-9,15,TRBJ2-1,TRBD2,few,CASSLLAGPNNEQFF,TGTGCCAGCAGCTTACTAGCGGGACCCAACAATGAGCAGTTCTTC
TRBV5-1,16,TRBJ2-5,TRBD1,few,CASSLVGQGAGGTQYF,TGCGCCAGCAGCTTGGTGGGACAGGGGGCCGGGGGGACCCAGTACTTC
TRBV11-2,17,TRBJ2-7,NA,NA,CASSLGRVWQTSYEQYF,TGTGCCAGCAGCTTAGGGCGGGTTTGGCAGACCTCCTACGAGCAGTACTTC
TRBV2,14,TRBJ2-1,NA,NA,CASSVDPSYNEQFF,TGTGCCAGCAGTGTGGACCCCTCCTACAATGAGCAGTTCTTC
TRBV10-3,14,TRBJ1-2,NA,few,CAISESEGGYGYTF,TGTGCCATCAGTGAGTCTGAGGGTGGCTATGGCTACACCTTC
TRBV28,14,TRBJ1-6,TRBD1,once,CASSSDRGGSPLHF,TGTGCCAGCAGTTCGGACAGGGGAGGATCACCCCTCCACTTT
TRBV29-1,15,TRBJ1-1,TRBD1,NA,CSVEGTGGSRTEAFF,TGCAGCGTTGAAGGGACAGGGGGCTCTAGAACTGAAGCTTTCTTT
TRBV9,14,TRBJ2-3,NA,NA,CASSISGFADTQYF,TGTGCCAGCAGTATTAGCGGTTTCGCAGATACGCAGTATTTT
TRBV5-4,17,TRBJ2-2,TRBD1,NA,CASSLGGTGLNTGELFF,TGTGCCAGCAGCTTGGGGGGGACAGGGTTGAACACCGGGGAGCTGTTTTTT
TRBV7-9,11,TRBJ1-6,NA,once,CASSGSSPLHF,TGTGCCAGCAGTGGGAGTTCACCCCTCCACTTT
TRBV2,12,TRBJ2-7,NA,few,CASSPFSYEQYF,TGTGCCAGCAGTCCCTTCTCCTACGAGCAGTACTTC
TRBV19,12,TRBJ1-5,NA,NA,CASSASNQPQHF,TGTGCCAGTAGTGCCTCGAATCAGCCCCAGCATTTT
TRBV18,13,TRBJ2-4,NA,NA,CASSPPRWDIQYF,TGTGCCAGCTCACCACCACGATGGGACATTCAGTACTTC
TRBV28,13,TRBJ1-2,NA,NA,CASSLVALYGYTF,TGTGCCAGCAGTCTTGTAGCCCTCTATGGCTACACCTTC
TRBV19,16,TRBJ2-2,NA,NA,CASSSLVGRGTGELFF,TGTGCCAGTAGTAGTCTTGTGGGGCGAGGCACCGGGGAGCTGTTTTTT